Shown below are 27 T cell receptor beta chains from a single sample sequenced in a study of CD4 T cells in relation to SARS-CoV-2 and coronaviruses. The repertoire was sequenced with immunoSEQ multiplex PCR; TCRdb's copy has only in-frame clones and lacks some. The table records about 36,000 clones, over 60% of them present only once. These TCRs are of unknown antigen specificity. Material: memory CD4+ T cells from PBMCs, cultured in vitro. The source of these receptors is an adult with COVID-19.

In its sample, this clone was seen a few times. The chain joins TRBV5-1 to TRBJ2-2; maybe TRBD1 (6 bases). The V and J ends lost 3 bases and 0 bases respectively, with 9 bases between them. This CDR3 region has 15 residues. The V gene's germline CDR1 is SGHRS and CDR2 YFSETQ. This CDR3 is CASSSTGTNTGELFF. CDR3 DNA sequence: TGCGCCAGCAGCTCTACAGGGACGAACACCGGGGAGCTGTTTTTT.

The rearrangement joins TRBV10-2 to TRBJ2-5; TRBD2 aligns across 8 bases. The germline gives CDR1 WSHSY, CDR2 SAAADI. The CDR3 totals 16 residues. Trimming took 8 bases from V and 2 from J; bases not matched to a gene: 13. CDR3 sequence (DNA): TGCGCCAGCCACAATCGCCGGGGCGGGAGGCAAGAGACCCAGTACTTC. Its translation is CASHNRRGGRQETQYF.

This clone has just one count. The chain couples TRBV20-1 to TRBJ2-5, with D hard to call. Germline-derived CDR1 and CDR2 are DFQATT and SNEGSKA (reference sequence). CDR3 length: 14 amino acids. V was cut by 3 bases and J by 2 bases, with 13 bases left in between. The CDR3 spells CSASRQSLQETQYF. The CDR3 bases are TGCAGTGCTAGTCGGCAGTCTCTTCAAGAGACCCAGTACTTC.

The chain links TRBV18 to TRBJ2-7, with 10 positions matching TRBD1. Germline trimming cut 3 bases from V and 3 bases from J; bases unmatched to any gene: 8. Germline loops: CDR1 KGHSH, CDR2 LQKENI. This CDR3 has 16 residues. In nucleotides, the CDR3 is TGTGCCAGCTCACCTAACGACAGGGGGCTAGGCTACGAGCAGTACTTC. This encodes CASSPNDRGLGYEQYF.

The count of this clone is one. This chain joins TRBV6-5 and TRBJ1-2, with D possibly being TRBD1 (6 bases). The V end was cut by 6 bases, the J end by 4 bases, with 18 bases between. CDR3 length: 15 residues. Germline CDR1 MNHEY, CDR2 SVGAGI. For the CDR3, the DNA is TGTGCCAGCAGGGCGGACAGACTCTTGAGCTATGGCTACACCTTC. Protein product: CASRADRLLSYGYTF.

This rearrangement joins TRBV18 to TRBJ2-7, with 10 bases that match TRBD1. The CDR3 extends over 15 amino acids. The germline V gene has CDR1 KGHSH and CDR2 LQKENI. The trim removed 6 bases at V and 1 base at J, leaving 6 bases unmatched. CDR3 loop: CASSTGQGGSYEQYF. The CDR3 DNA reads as TGTGCCAGCTCGACAGGACAGGGGGGGTCCTACGAGCAGTACTTC.

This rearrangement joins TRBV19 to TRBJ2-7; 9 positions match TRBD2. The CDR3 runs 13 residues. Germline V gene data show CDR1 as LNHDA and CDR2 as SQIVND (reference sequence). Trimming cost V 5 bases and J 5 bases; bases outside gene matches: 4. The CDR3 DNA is TGTGCCAGTAGTGACGTAGCGGGAGACGAGCAGTACTTC. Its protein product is CASSDVAGDEQYF. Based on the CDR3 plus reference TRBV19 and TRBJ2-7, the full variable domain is DGGITQSPKYLFRKEGQNVTLSCEQNLNHDAMYWYRQDPGQGLRLIYYSQIVNDFQKGDIAEGYSVSREKKESFPLTVTSAQKNPTAFYLCASSDVAGDEQYFGPGTRLTVT.

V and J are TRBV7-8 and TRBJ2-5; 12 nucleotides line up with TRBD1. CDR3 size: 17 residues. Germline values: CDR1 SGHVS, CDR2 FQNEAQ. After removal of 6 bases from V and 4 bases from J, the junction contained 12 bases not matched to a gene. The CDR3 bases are TGTGCCAGCAGGTTGGGACAGGGGGCGATTCTCGGAGAGACCCAGTACTTC. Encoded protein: CASRLGQGAILGETQYF.

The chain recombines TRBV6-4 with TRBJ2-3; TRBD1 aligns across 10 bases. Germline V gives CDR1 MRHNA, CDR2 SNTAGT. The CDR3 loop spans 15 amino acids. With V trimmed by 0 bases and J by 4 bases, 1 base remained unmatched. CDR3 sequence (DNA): TGTGCCAGCAGTGACTCGGGACAGGGGTCAGATACGCAGTATTTT. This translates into CASSDSGQGSDTQYF.

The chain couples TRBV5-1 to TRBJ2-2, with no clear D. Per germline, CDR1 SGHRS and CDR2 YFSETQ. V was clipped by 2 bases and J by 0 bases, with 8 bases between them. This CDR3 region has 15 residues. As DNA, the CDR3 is TGCGCCAGCAGCTTAATGGGGTCGAACACCGGGGAGCTGTTTTTT. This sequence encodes CASSLMGSNTGELFF.

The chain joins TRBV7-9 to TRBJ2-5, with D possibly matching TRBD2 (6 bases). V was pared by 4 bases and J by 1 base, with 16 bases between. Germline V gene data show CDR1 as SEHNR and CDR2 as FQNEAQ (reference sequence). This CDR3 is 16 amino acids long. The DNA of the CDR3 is TGTGCCAGCAGCTCAGGGTGGGGCGGGATCCAAGAGACCCAGTACTTC. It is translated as CASSSGWGGIQETQYF.

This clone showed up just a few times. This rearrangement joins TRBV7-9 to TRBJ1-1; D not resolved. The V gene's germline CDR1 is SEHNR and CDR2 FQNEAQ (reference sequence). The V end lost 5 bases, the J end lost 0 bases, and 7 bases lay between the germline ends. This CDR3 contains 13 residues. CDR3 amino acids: CASSPQMNTEAFF. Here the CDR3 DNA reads TGTGCCAGCAGCCCACAAATGAACACTGAAGCTTTCTTT.

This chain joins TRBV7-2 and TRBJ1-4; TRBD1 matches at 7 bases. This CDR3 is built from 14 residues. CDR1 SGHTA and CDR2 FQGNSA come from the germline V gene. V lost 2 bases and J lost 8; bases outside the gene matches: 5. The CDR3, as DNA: TGTGCCAGCAGCTTACAGTCAGGGGGGGAAAAACTGTTTTTT. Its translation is CASSLQSGGEKLFF. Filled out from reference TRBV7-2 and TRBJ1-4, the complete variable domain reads GAGVSQSPSNKVTEKGKDVELRCDPISGHTALYWYRQSLGQGLEFLIYFQGNSAPDKSGLPSDRFSAERTGGSVSTLTIQRTQQEDSAVYLCASSLQSGGEKLFFGSGTQLSVL.

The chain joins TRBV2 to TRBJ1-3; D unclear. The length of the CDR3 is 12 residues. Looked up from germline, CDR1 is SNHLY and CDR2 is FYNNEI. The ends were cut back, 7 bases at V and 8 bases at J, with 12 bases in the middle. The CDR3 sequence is CASTAFGYTIYF. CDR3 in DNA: TGTGCCAGCACGGCGTTTGGGTACACCATATATTTT.

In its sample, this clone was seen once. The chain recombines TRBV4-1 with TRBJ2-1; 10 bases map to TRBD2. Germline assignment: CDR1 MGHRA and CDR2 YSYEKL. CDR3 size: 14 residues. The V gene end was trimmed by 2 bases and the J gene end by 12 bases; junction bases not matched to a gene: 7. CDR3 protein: CASSQTGTSEWQFF. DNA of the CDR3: TGCGCCAGCAGCCAAACCGGGACTAGCGAGTGGCAGTTCTTC.

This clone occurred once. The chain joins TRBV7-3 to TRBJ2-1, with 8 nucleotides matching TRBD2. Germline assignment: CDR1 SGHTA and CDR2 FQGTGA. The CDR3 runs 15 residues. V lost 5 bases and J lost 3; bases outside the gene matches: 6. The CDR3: CASSTGLENYNEQFF. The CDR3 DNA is TGTGCCAGCAGCACGGGACTAGAAAACTACAATGAGCAGTTCTTC.

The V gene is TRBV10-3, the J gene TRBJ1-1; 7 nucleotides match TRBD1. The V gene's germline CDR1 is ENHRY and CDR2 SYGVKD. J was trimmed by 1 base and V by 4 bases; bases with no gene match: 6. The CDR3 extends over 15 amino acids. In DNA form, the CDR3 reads TGTGCCATCAGTGGGGCCAGGGGGGGGAACACTGAAGCTTTCTTT. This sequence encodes CAISGARGGNTEAFF.

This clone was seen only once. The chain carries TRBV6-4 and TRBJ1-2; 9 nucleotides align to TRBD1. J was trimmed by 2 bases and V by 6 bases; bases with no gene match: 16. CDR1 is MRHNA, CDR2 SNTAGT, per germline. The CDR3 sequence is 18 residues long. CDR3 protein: CASSPEATGTGPNYGYTF. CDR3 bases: TGTGCCAGCAGCCCAGAGGCGACCGGGACAGGGCCCAACTATGGCTACACCTTC.

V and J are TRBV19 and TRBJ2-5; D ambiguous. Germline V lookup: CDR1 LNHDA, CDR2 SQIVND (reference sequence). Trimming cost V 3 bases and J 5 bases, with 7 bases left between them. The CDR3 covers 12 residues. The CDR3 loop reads CASSMSSETQYF. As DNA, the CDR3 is TGTGCCAGTAGTATGAGTAGCGAGACCCAGTACTTC.

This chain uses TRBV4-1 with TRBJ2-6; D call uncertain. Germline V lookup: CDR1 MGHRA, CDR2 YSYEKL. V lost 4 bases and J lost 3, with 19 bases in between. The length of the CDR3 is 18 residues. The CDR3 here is CASSPRMGLLRGANVLTF. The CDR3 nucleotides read TGCGCCAGCAGCCCCCGTATGGGTCTCCTTCGTGGGGCCAACGTCCTGACTTTC.

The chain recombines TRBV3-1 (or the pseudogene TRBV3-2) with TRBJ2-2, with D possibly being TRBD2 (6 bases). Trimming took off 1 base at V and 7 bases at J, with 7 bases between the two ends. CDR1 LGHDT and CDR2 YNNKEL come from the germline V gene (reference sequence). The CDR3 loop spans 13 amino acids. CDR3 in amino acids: CASSQGGDGELFF. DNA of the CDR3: TGTGCCAGCAGCCAAGGCGGGGACGGGGAGCTGTTTTTT.

CDR3 sequence reads: CSASSRTPGQGYNEQFF. DNA of the CDR3: TGCAGTGCTAGTTCCCGGACACCGGGACAGGGGTACAATGAGCAGTTCTTC. This rearrangement joins TRBV20-1 to TRBJ2-1; 10 bases fit TRBD1. Per the germline V gene, CDR1 is DFQATT and CDR2 is SNEGSKA (reference sequence). There are 17 residues in the CDR3. J gave up 4 bases and V 3 bases, and 12 bases lay outside the gene matches.

The CDR3 is CASRGGPKNNEQFF. Here the CDR3 DNA reads TGCGCCAGCAGGGGGGGCCCTAAGAACAATGAGCAGTTCTTC. V gene TRBV5-1 combines with J gene TRBJ2-1; the D call may be TRBD1 or TRBD2 (6 bases each). This CDR3 comprises 14 residues. The V end lost 5 bases, the J end lost 5 bases, and 14 bases lay between the germline ends. Germline V gives CDR1 SGHRS, CDR2 YFSETQ.

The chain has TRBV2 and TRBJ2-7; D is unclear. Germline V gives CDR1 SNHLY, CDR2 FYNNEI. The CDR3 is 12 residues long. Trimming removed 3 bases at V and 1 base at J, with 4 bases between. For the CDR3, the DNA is TGTGCCAGCAGTGACAGGTCCTACGAGCAGTACTTC. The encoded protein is CASSDRSYEQYF.

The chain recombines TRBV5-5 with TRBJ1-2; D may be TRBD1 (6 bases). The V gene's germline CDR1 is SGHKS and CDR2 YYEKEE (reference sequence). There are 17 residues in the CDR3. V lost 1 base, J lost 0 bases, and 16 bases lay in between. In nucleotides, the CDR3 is TGTGCCAGCAGCTTGAGCCCGCGGGACAAGGCTAACTATGGCTACACCTTC. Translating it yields CASSLSPRDKANYGYTF. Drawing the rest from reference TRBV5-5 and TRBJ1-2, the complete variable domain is DAGVTQSPTHLIKTRGQQVTLRCSPISGHKSVSWYQQVLGQGPQFIFQYYEKEERGRGNFPDRFSARQFPNYSSELNVNALLLGDSALYLCASSLSPRDKANYGYTFGSGTRLTVV.

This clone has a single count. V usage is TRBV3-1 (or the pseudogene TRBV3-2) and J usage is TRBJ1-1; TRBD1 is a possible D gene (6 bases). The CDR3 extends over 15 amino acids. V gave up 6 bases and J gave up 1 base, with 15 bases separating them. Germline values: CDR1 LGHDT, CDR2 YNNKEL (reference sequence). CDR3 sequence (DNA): TGTGCCAGCAGACCCTCCGGGGGGGCGAACACTGAAGCTTTCTTT. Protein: CASRPSGGANTEAFF.

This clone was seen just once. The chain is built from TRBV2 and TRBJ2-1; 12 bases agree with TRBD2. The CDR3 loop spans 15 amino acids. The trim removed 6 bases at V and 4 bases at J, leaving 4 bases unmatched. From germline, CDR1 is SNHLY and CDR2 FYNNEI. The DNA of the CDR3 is TGTGCCAGCAGAAGGACTAGCGGGACGTACAATGAGCAGTTCTTC. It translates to CASRRTSGTYNEQFF.